The clone carrying this TCR beta chain was seen only once. Germline lookup yields CDR1 SGHTA and CDR2 FQGNSA. Trimming shortened V by 4 bases and J by 1 base, and 8 bases separated the two germline ends. The CDR3 is made up of 14 amino acids. The data were taken from a study of blood T cell repertoires in COVID-19. Study context: Samples representing acute and convalescent COVID-19 were sourced from the United States, Italy and Spain. T cells, B-cell-depleted T cells, or PBMCs supplied cDNA or gDNA.

Authors' data handling: It was from reference gene primer amplification that nucleated cell counts were estimated. Using immunoSEQ multiplex PCR, the repertoire was profiled, and TCRdb retains in-frame clones only, with some absent. That table furnishes V, J and clone size, whereas the DNA furnished D and trimming. Among hundreds of thousands of clones listed, 83% were seen once. Material for sequencing was peripheral blood. The sequence was obtained from a woman aged 45-60 years who had recovered from COVID-19. The chain is built from TRBV7-2 and TRBJ1-5; the D gene is possibly TRBD1 (6 bases). For the CDR3, the DNA is TGTGCCAGCAGCTCACAGGGAAGCAATCAGCCCCAGCATTTT. Protein: CASSSQGSNQPQHF.